This TCR beta chain was sequenced for a study of PD-1 blockade in classical Hodgkin lymphoma. Every one of the patients relapsed after autologous stem cell transplantation (brentuximab vedotin exposure was variable). Germline loops: CDR1 KGHSH, CDR2 LQKENI. Trimming took 1 base from V and 2 from J, leaving 11 bases between them. CDR3 length: 16 amino acids. Notes on the study in general: CD4+ TCR diversity rose significantly by C4D1, and CD8+ TCR diversity did not. There remain no defined causes for the repertoire differences, which possibly reflect disease activity or prior therapy. The diversity seen at baseline in complete responders resembled that of newly diagnosed patients.

Only in-frame clones appear in the TCRdb table, and some are missing; sequencing was by immunoSEQ multiplex PCR. The sample holds under 15,000 clones; roughly 84% are singletons and the top ten take around a quarter. This clone occurred once. The antigen is undetermined. The genes are TRBV18 and TRBJ2-2; tentatively, D is TRBD1 or TRBD2 (5 bases each). This receptor was obtained from a human donor with classical Hodgkin lymphoma. The input for sequencing was peripheral blood mononuclear cells (PBMCs), taken at baseline. The CDR3 DNA reads as TGTGCCAGCTCACCACGCAGGGAGACTAACACCGGGGAGCTGTTTTTT. Its translation: CASSPRRETNTGELFF. Supplemented by reference TRBV18 and TRBJ2-2, the full variable domain reads NAGVMQNPRHLVRRRGQEARLRCSPMKGHSHVYWYRQLPEEGLKFMVYLQKENIIDESGMPKERFSAEFPKEGPSILRIQQVVRGDSAAYFCASSPRRETNTGELFFGEGSRLTVL.